This passage covers 18 T cell receptor beta chains from one sample sequenced in a study of blood T cell repertoires in COVID-19. Profiling relied on immunoSEQ multiplex PCR, and the TCRdb table lists in-frame clones only, not all of them. The sample has tens of thousands of clones, around 80% seen once. What was sequenced was peripheral blood. The receptor set was obtained from a man over 45 with active COVID-19.

The rearrangement joins TRBV29-1 to TRBJ2-7; 7 bases are shared with TRBD1. Germline V CDR1 and CDR2: SQVTM, ANQGSEA. V trimming: 4 bases; J trimming: 2 bases; junction bases outside the gene matches: 5. The CDR3 is 13 amino acids. The CDR3 DNA is TGCAGCGTTGGGACAGGTGATACCTACGAGCAGTACTTC. It yields the protein CSVGTGDTYEQYF.

Only one count was recorded for this clone. This chain uses TRBV9 with TRBJ2-1; TRBD2 agrees at 9 bases. Germline CDR1 and CDR2: SGDLS and YYNGEE. CDR3 size: 15 residues. The J segment lost 3 bases and the V segment lost 4 bases, leaving 5 bases of the junction unmatched. The CDR3 DNA reads as TGTGCCAGCAGCTTGAGACTAGCGGACTACAATGAGCAGTTCTTC. Translated, it gives CASSLRLADYNEQFF.

The chain recombines TRBV10-3 with TRBJ1-1; D might be TRBD1 (6 bases). V was shortened by 4 bases and J by 2 bases, with 8 bases between the two germline ends. The germline CDR1 and CDR2 sequences are ENHRY and SYGVKD. CDR3 length: 13 residues. CDR3 sequence: CAISGTVNTEAFF. The CDR3 bases are TGTGCCATCAGTGGGACAGTCAACACTGAAGCTTTCTTT.

CDR3 amino acids: CASSQELAREQYF. The CDR3 DNA is TGCGCCAGCAGCCAAGAACTAGCGAGGGAGCAGTACTTC. The chain recombines TRBV4-1 with TRBJ2-7, with 7 bases aligning to TRBD2. The trim removed 0 bases at V and 7 bases at J, leaving 3 bases unmatched. The length of the CDR3 is 13 residues. CDR1 and CDR2 (germline): MGHRA, YSYEKL.

The CDR3 bases are TGTGCCAGTAGTACGAAGAAGGAGATACTGAACACTGAAGCTTTCTTT. Its protein product is CASSTKKEILNTEAFF. The chain recombines TRBV19 with TRBJ1-1; D ambiguous. There are 16 residues in the CDR3. Germline assignment: CDR1 LNHDA and CDR2 SQIVND (reference sequence). The V gene lost 4 bases and the J gene lost 0 bases, with 15 bases spanning the gap.

This chain joins TRBV7-2 and TRBJ2-1; 8 bases agree with TRBD1. Unmatched junction bases numbered 3, after V lost 1 base and J lost 4 bases. The CDR3 is made up of 15 amino acids. CDR1 is SGHTA and CDR2 is FQGNSA in the germline V gene. The DNA for the CDR3 is TGTGCCAGCAGCTTAGGACAGGGGAGGTACAATGAGCAGTTCTTC. Its translation: CASSLGQGRYNEQFF.

V and J are TRBV6-5 and TRBJ1-2, with D possibly TRBD1 on 6 matching bases. Trimming removed 7 bases at V and 8 bases at J, with 14 bases between. Germline-derived CDR1 and CDR2 are MNHEY and SVGAGI. The CDR3 contains 12 residues. Here the CDR3 DNA reads TGTGCCAGCAAAACCGGGACAAAAGGCTACACCTTC. Translating gives CASKTGTKGYTF.

This clone was counted a single time. The chain couples TRBV28 to TRBJ2-2; TRBD1 matches at 9 bases. V lost 6 bases to trimming and J lost 14 bases; unmatched junction nucleotides: 19. This CDR3 spans 16 amino acids. CDR1 and CDR2 from the germline V gene are MDHEN and SYDVKM. The CDR3: CASSLAGTGPGGELFF. CDR3 nucleotides: TGTGCCAGCAGCCTAGCCGGGACAGGGCCCGGAGGTGAACTGTTTTTT.

This clone was counted once. This chain connects TRBV5-1 to TRBJ2-1; 7 bases are shared with TRBD1. J was trimmed by 0 bases and V by 5 bases; bases with no gene match: 2. CDR1 SGHRS and CDR2 YFSETQ come from the germline V gene. The CDR3 loop spans 14 amino acids. DNA of the CDR3: TGCGCCAGCAGACAGGGGAGCTCCTACAATGAGCAGTTCTTC. It yields the protein CASRQGSSYNEQFF.

V and J are TRBV6-6 and TRBJ2-1; the match to TRBD1 covers 7 bases. The CDR3 extends over 13 amino acids. CDR1 is MNHNY, CDR2 SVGAGI, per germline (reference sequence). V gave up 8 bases and J gave up 10 bases; unmatched junction bases: 11. The CDR3 is CASGQFGRGEQFF. In DNA form, the CDR3 reads TGTGCCAGCGGGCAGTTCGGCAGGGGGGAGCAGTTCTTC.

This rearrangement joins TRBV6-5 to TRBJ2-3; 12 nucleotides align to TRBD2. CDR1 and CDR2 (germline): MNHEY, SVGAGI. The CDR3 runs 16 residues. The V and J ends lost 2 bases and 4 bases, in that order; junction bases with no gene match: 4. The CDR3 region has the DNA TGTGCCAGCAGTTACCTAGCGGGAGGGATCTCAGATACGCAGTATTTT. Residues: CASSYLAGGISDTQYF.

The chain carries TRBV7-2 and TRBJ1-4; possibly TRBD1 for D (6 bases). Between the trimmed V and J ends, which lost 6 bases and 5 bases, there was a span of 16 bases. The CDR3 runs 15 residues. CDR1 is SGHTA, CDR2 FQGNSA, per germline. Here the CDR3 reads CASRDPGHVNEKLFF. As DNA, the CDR3 is TGTGCCAGCAGAGACCCGGGACACGTAAATGAAAAACTGTTTTTT.

The rearrangement joins TRBV15 to TRBJ2-1; TRBD2 matches at 13 bases. V dropped 4 bases and J dropped 9; count of bases not matched to a gene: 9. Germline V lookup: CDR1 LNHNV, CDR2 YYDKDF (reference sequence). This CDR3 is 16 amino acids long. This CDR3 is CATSTGLAGTGVEQFF. The CDR3 DNA is TGTGCCACCAGCACGGGACTAGCGGGAACGGGGGTTGAGCAGTTCTTC. Full variable domain (rest looked up from reference TRBV15 and TRBJ2-1): DAMVIQNPRYQVTQFGKPVTLSCSQTLNHNVMYWYQQKSSQAPKLLFHYYDKDFNNEADTPDNFQSRRPNTSFCFLDIRSPGLGDTAMYLCATSTGLAGTGVEQFFGPGTRLTVL.

The chain carries TRBV3-1 (or the pseudogene TRBV3-2) and TRBJ1-5; 8 bases map to TRBD1. The CDR3 contains 16 residues. V was pared by 4 bases and J by 6 bases, with 11 bases of the junction left unmatched. Germline lookup yields CDR1 LGHDT and CDR2 YNNKEL (reference sequence). The DNA of the CDR3 is TGTGCCAGCAGCCCGAGGACAGGGTTTGGTATTCAGCCCCAGCATTTT. It specifies CASSPRTGFGIQPQHF.

This clone was seen only once. The V and J genes are TRBV12-5 and TRBJ2-1; 8 bases map to TRBD2. After removal of 1 base from V and 7 bases from J, the junction contained 9 bases not matched to a gene. CDR3 length: 16 amino acids. Germline CDR1 and CDR2: LGHNT and FRNRAP. This CDR3 is CASGLDQAGVVNEQFF. CDR3 DNA sequence: TGTGCTAGTGGTTTGGACCAAGCGGGAGTAGTAAATGAGCAGTTCTTC. Full variable domain (missing parts from reference TRBV12-5 and TRBJ2-1): DARVTQTPRHKVTEMGQEVTMRCQPILGHNTVFWYRQTMMQGLELLAYFRNRAPLDDSGMPKDRFSAEMPDATLATLKIQPSEPRDSAVYFCASGLDQAGVVNEQFFGPGTRLTVL.

The genes are TRBV5-1 and TRBJ1-3; TRBD1 might be the D (6 bases). The CDR3 sequence is 13 residues long. Trimming removed 7 bases at V and 4 bases at J, with 12 bases between. The germline V gene encodes CDR1 SGHRS and CDR2 YFSETQ. CDR3 protein: CASRQDSGNTIYF. The CDR3 DNA sequence: TGCGCCAGCCGACAGGACTCCGGAAACACCATATATTTT.

The chain couples TRBV27 to TRBJ1-1; 8 bases fit TRBD1. This CDR3 region has 13 residues. The germline V gene has CDR1 MNHEY and CDR2 SMNVEV (reference sequence). The trim removed 8 bases at V and 11 bases at J, leaving 13 bases unmatched. CDR3 loop: CASAVLRGRGAFF. In DNA form, the CDR3 reads TGTGCCAGCGCAGTACTCAGGGGGCGCGGGGCTTTCTTT.

J is TRBJ2-5 and V is TRBV6-5; 7 bases fit TRBD2. J was trimmed by 5 bases and V by 6 bases; bases with no gene match: 9. Germline CDR1 reads MNHEY; CDR2 reads SVGAGI. CDR3 length: 14 amino acids. The CDR3, as DNA: TGTGCCAGCAGACTCCGGGACTACCCGGAGACCCAGTACTTC. This codes for CASRLRDYPETQYF.